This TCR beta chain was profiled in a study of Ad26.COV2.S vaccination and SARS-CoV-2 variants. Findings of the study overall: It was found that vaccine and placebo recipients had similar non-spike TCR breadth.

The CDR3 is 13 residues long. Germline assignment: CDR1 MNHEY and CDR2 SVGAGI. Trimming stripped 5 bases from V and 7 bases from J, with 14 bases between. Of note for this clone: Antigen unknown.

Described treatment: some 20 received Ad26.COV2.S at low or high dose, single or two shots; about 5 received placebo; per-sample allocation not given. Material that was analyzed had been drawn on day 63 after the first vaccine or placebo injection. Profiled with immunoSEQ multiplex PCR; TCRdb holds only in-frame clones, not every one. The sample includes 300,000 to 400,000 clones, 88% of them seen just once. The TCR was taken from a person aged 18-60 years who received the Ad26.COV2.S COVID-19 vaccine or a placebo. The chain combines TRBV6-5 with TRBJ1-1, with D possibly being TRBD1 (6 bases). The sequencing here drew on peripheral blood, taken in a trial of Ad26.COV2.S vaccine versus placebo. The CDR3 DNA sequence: TGTGCCAGCAGTCCCCTGGACAGAAGTGAAGCTTTCTTT. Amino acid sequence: CASSPLDRSEAFF.